This T cell receptor beta chain was obtained from a study of cytomegalovirus exposure and HLA in healthy donors (dated by TCRdb to about 2017). For the wider study: According to an earlier analysis of several hundred of the donors, about 179 million T cells yielded roughly 110 million unique TCR beta sequences and around 300 Gb of sequence data. About 280 gigabases of sequencing data and 70 million to 100 million unique TCR sequences made up an early release that covered approximately 620 HLA-typed donors. Of the approximately 400 genotyped donors, approximately 80% were placed in the genetic ancestry cluster associated with self-reported Caucasian donors. The aim of the study was to test whether cataloging public T cell receptors could identify signatures of past pathogen exposure. The study profiled the T cell repertoires of under 700 subjects by immunosequencing and related them to cytomegalovirus serostatus. Along with the roughly 700-subject first cohort, a separate validation cohort of 120 different subjects was used. The study combined high-throughput TCR immunosequencing, statistical association of individual TCRs with disease status, and machine learning to predict cytomegalovirus infection status. In a later analysis, previously published TCR beta repertoires from 500 to 750 donors were re-analyzed and high-resolution HLA genotyping was added so that TCR occurrence patterns could be studied. Rather than drawing on any new phenotypic data, the later analysis identified candidate immune exposures from TCR beta sequences and the way those sequences occurred across donors. An earlier analysis of several hundred of the donors applied high-throughput TCR beta sequencing to assess whether each TCR beta V gene segment acted as functional or pseudogenic. Alongside the repertoire data, information on donor age, sex, ethnicity and CMV serostatus was compiled. Genome-wide SNP genotypes for about three fifths of the roughly 700 donors were used in a later genetic analysis, which treated that subset as a discovery cohort. All discovery cohort repertoires had been generated using a single sequencing platform. HLA typing covered class I and class II loci at four-digit resolution. Typing coverage varied by locus: about 629-630 donors for A, B, C, DRB1 and DQB1; about 520 for DQA1; approximately 570 for DPA1; fewer than 480 for DPB1. Because of strong linkage in the cohort, a handful of DR-DQ haplotypes were treated as single units for association and clustering. Across around 400 genotyped donors of the cohort, an average of about 250,000 unique TCR beta nucleotide sequences per donor were sequenced, and roughly a sixth of those sequences were non-productive. General conclusions and limits of the study: A later genetic analysis reported fewer N-insertions in productive TCRs among donors in an Asian-associated ancestry cluster than the roughly 620-donor mean. Compared with equally common non-associated chains, HLA-associated TCR beta chains in a later analysis were more clonally expanded and had lower generation probabilities. Some IMGT-functional V segments, including TRBV6-2 and TRBV6-3, could not be told apart with the 87-base-pair reads, so those segments were excluded. A later genetic analysis associated a missense DCLRE1C variant with V-gene and J-gene trimming of TCR beta chains, and an independent cohort replicated the association. According to a later analysis, most CMV-associated TCR beta chains appeared to be HLA-restricted, and the HLA associations seemed to be driven largely by CMV exposure. The sequencing pipeline was judged likely to have produced a cluster of highly shared sequence variants as a technical artifact. It was suggested by the authors that the approach could potentially be generalized to other disease states and immunological phenotypes. Correlated functional status among segregating V segments might reflect linkage disequilibrium, but an unknown experimental factor could not be ruled out. The study listed around 160 TCR beta chains as associated with cytomegalovirus. A later analysis reported that several top co-occurrence clusters appeared linked to parvovirus B19, influenza, CMV and Epstein-Barr virus. In this cohort, only TCR beta chains were sequenced, and detectable features were limited by the absence of alpha or paired-chain data. In both the original and validation cohorts, the classifier was reported to diagnose cytomegalovirus status with high specificity and sensitivity. Over 15 rarely observed V segments, including chromosome 9 orphons, were excluded from the earlier analysis of a few hundred of the donors because counts were too low. In vitro tests confirmed that a few of the cytomegalovirus-associated TCR beta chains recognize cytomegalovirus antigens. Broadly in line with IMGT annotations, most TCR beta V segments showed up in productive rearrangements about 87% or about 30% of the time in an earlier analysis of approximately 600 of the donors. While some public TCRs were present in many individuals, most TCR sequences turned up only very rarely across donors. CMV serostatus was the only immune exposure information available for the cohort. Because HLA typing was missing for some donors at each locus, association tests included only the typed subset. In a later analysis, the rate of TCR association differed among HLA loci, with DRB1 alleles having the most associated TCRs and HLA-C alleles having the fewest. In a later analysis, 16,951 TCR beta sequences were associated with specific HLA alleles at a false discovery rate of 0.05. A further reported finding was that TCR beta sequences accurately predicted the HLA-A and HLA-B alleles for most subjects in the first cohort. Presence/absence analyses assumed roughly uniform sequencing depth across donors, an assumption that may not hold. Strong co-occurrence of HLA alleles, especially DR and DQ, made assigning TCR associations to individual alleles difficult.

CDR3 length: 15 amino acids, cysteine to phenylalanine. Left in the record is the CDR3 DNA by itself, 45 bases read in frame from the first base. Per the germline V gene, MGHRA is the CDR1 and YSYEKL is the CDR2. V sheds 0 bases and J sheds 8 bases, leaving 16 bases between their ends. In its sample, this clone was seen a few times. Its binding antigen is unknown. No base quality information exists; no much larger clone differs at one position. The cohort consisted of approximately 690 healthy bone marrow donors. All cohort members were sampled while nominally healthy, although unrecorded immune exposures were likely present. The donor was CMV seropositive and belonged to the group of around 300 seropositive cohort members. Each donor provided a peripheral blood sample, and peripheral blood mononuclear cells were used for TCR beta sequencing. The Qiagen DNeasy Blood Extraction Kit was used to extract genomic DNA from the blood cell samples.

Libraries came from the immunoSEQ multiplex PCR assay. The multiplex PCR relied on a mix of 60 forward primers for TCR Vbeta segments and 13 reverse primers for TCR Jbeta segments. A multiplex PCR assay on genomic DNA amplified the CDR3 region of rearranged TCR beta genes. On the Illumina HiSeq System, the amplified TCR beta libraries were sequenced as 87-base-pair reads. Concerning the study's data processing: Across the roughly 640 repertoires, a later analysis counted approximately 83 million unique TCR beta chains, approximately 12 million of which were shared by at least two donors. To remove PCR and sequencing errors, raw reads were error-corrected and collapsed into unique sequences using a nearest-neighbor algorithm that merged closely related sequences. CDR3 sequences were aligned to IMGT reference sequences to assign V, D and J gene segments. Each retained sequence needed at least a six-nucleotide match to both a V gene segment and a J gene segment. Rearrangements were classified as productive when the CDR3 lacked stop codons and remained in frame with V and J, and all other rearrangements were classified as non-productive. CDR3 was defined by IMGT convention, running from the second conserved V-encoded cysteine to the conserved J-encoded phenylalanine. The earlier analysis of some 550 of the donors excluded any sequence lacking an unambiguous match to a single V gene segment. In an earlier analysis of several hundred of the donors, V segments were called functional above 56.7% productive rearrangements and were called segregating when the between-donor standard deviation exceeded 5%. To diagnose cytomegalovirus status from the catalog of TCR beta chain sequences, a statistical classification framework was built. In a later analysis, V and J genes were assigned by comparing TCR nucleotide sequences against IMGT/GENE-DB human TR gene sequences. In a later analysis, CDR3 sequences and most-parsimonious VDJ recombination scenarios were assigned using the TCRdist pipeline. In a later analysis, each TCR beta chain was defined by its CDR3 amino acid sequence together with its V-gene family, and reads lacking a unique V-gene family were excluded. In a later analysis, 450 to 600 highly shared, low-generation-probability nucleotide sequences were removed to address suspected cross-contamination and a sequencing artifact. For each public chain, a later analysis derived a clonal expansion index from normalized ranks of inferred template counts within each repertoire. In a later analysis, generation probabilities were computed using a VDJ recombination model fitted to out-of-frame rearrangements, and the results were checked against IGoR. A later analysis scored TCR-TCR, TCR-HLA and TCR-CMV co-occurrence with hypergeometric tests, applying a repertoire-size bias correction to TCR pairs. In a later analysis, false discovery rates were estimated by permuting HLA or CMV assignments 20 times. In a later analysis, co-occurring TCRs were grouped with DBSCAN, and TCRdist sequence similarity was added when clustering was performed within HLA-allele-positive subsets. Repertoires with fewer than 30,000 or more than 120,000 public chains, plus five repertoires with anomalous nucleotide sharing, were excluded from co-occurrence clustering. TCRdb re-hosts the immuneACCESS table, in-frame sequences only. Its copies lack some clones; in the studies checked, an unresolved V gene accounts for under half of them, and the cause for the rest is not known. The DNA gave D and trimming, while V, J and clone size come from that table. This sample is represented by about 170,000 clones; about 73% of them were singletons. Of the sample, roughly an eighth is held by the ten largest clones.

The chain is made from TRBV4-1 and TRBJ1-2; the D gene is possibly TRBD1, with 5 bases matching. The clonotype originates from a woman between 45 and 60 years old in good health and CMV-seropositive. The source material was PBMCs. The CDR3 sequence is CASSQDPTAPGGYTF. Read as DNA, the sequence is TGCGCCAGCAGCCAAGATCCGACAGCCCCAGGGGGCTACACCTTC.